Following are 14 T cell receptor beta chains from one sample sequenced in a study of T-cell reconstitution after alpha-beta-depleted transplantation in children. Unique molecular identifiers were incorporated when the TCRbeta library was constructed. TCRdb re-analysed the PCR reads in MiXCR, keeping a single row per CDR3 protein. The sample holds 240,000 or so distinct CDR3 sequences, just under 8.5% seen once. Sample: PBMCs, mostly from graft donor cells, taken 180 days after TCRalphabeta/CD19-depleted stem cell transplant. The receptors originated from a male patient aged 10-17 years who had a stem cell transplant for acute lymphoblastic leukemia, so the T cells may come from the graft donor.

This clonotype was recorded many times. V and J are TRBV28 and TRBJ2-5; TRBD1 agrees at 7 bases. The J segment lost 5 bases and the V segment lost 3 bases, leaving 6 bases of the junction unmatched. The CDR3 consists of 14 residues. Germline lookup yields CDR1 MDHEN and CDR2 SYDVKM. The CDR3 region has the DNA TGTGCCAGCAGTTTTACAGGGGCGCGGGAGACCCAGTACTTC. It encodes CASSFTGARETQYF. Variable domain in full (rest from reference TRBV28 and TRBJ2-5): DVKVTQSSRYLVKRTGEKVFLECVQDMDHENMFWYRQDPGLGLRLIYFSYDVKMKEKGDIPEGYSVSREKKERFSLILESASTNQTSMYLCASSFTGARETQYFGPGTRLLVL.

This clonotype was counted many times. This chain uses TRBV4-3 with TRBJ2-3; 8 positions agree with TRBD2. V lost 3 bases to trimming and J lost 7 bases; unmatched junction nucleotides: 9. This CDR3 is 15 amino acids long. The germline CDR1 and CDR2 sequences are LGHNA and YSLEER. CDR3 sequence: CASSQIGTRLHTQYF. CDR3 bases: TGCGCCAGCAGCCAGATAGGGACTAGGTTACATACGCAGTATTTT.

This clonotype was detected ten times or more. The chain employs TRBV7-9 and TRBJ2-7, with a possible D match to TRBD2 (6 bases). V was clipped by 5 bases and J by 2 bases, with 10 bases between them. The germline CDR1 and CDR2 sequences are SEHNR and FQNEAQ (reference sequence). The CDR3 length is 13 residues. CDR3 residues: CASSPPGAYEQYF. The CDR3 DNA sequence: TGTGCCAGCAGCCCGCCGGGGGCCTACGAGCAGTACTTC.

This clonotype came up many times. This sequence joins TRBV12-3 or TRBV12-4 and TRBJ1-2; tentative D call: TRBD1 (6 bases). CDR3 size: 15 residues. V was clipped by 2 bases and J by 3 bases, with 13 bases between them. The CDR3 spells CASSLPGGRDYGYTF. DNA for the CDR3: TGTGCCAGCAGTTTACCGGGGGGCCGAGACTATGGCTACACCTTC.

At least ten counts were recorded for this clonotype. The chain recombines TRBV27 with TRBJ2-2, with unresolved D. Germline CDR1 is MNHEY and CDR2 is SMNVEV (reference sequence). The CDR3 length is 15 residues. V was clipped by 2 bases and J by 4 bases, with 11 bases between them. Here the CDR3 reads CASSLIPLSTGELFF. CDR3 DNA: TGTGCCAGCAGTTTAATTCCCCTGAGCACCGGGGAGCTGTTTTTT.

This clonotype has ten or more counts. V and J are TRBV20-1 and TRBJ2-5; D is possibly TRBD1 (7 bases). The ends were cut back, 2 bases at V and 4 bases at J, with 8 bases in the middle. CDR3 length equals 12 residues. The germline V gene has CDR1 DFQATT and CDR2 SNEGSKA (reference sequence). CDR3 residues: CSARQGGETQYF. The CDR3 region has the DNA TGCAGTGCTAGACAGGGGGGAGAGACCCAGTACTTC.

The sample holds many counts of this clonotype. The V and J genes are TRBV18 and TRBJ2-5; D is possibly TRBD2 (6 bases). Germline V gives CDR1 KGHSH, CDR2 LQKENI. Trimming took off 0 bases at V and 5 bases at J, with 10 bases between the two ends. This CDR3 has 14 amino acids. CDR3 DNA: TGTGCCAGCTCACCACCGTCTAGCGTTGAGACCCAGTACTTC. It yields the protein CASSPPSSVETQYF.

The sample holds many counts of this clonotype. The chain combines TRBV20-1 with TRBJ1-6; D unresolved. V was trimmed by 1 base and J by 7 bases, leaving 11 bases between them. Germline V gene lookup returns CDR1 DFQATT and CDR2 SNEGSKA (reference sequence). The CDR3 length is 14 residues. The CDR3, as DNA: TGCAGTGCTAGAGTCGGAGGGCCGAATTCACCCCTCCACTTT. Protein product: CSARVGGPNSPLHF.

At least ten counts were recorded for this clonotype. The chain employs TRBV20-1 and TRBJ1-1; D ambiguous. Germline CDR1 and CDR2: DFQATT and SNEGSKA (reference sequence). The CDR3 is made up of 12 amino acids. V was shortened by 2 bases and J by 5 bases, with 9 bases between the two germline ends. The CDR3 is CSARSRSTEAFF. CDR3 DNA sequence: TGCAGTGCTAGATCGAGATCGACTGAAGCTTTCTTT.

This clonotype was observed at least ten times. This rearrangement joins TRBV12-3 or TRBV12-4 to TRBJ2-1; D call uncertain. This CDR3 region has 12 residues. V was shortened by 5 bases and J by 4 bases, with 6 bases between the two germline ends. CDR3 loop: CASSGLYNEQFF. Here the CDR3 DNA reads TGTGCCAGCAGTGGGTTGTACAATGAGCAGTTCTTC.

This clonotype has more than one count but fewer than ten. V gene TRBV3-1 combines with J gene TRBJ2-3, with unresolved D. This CDR3 region has 12 residues. The germline V gene encodes CDR1 LGHDT and CDR2 YNNKEL (reference sequence). Trimming pared 4 bases from V and 7 bases from J, leaving 9 bases between. The DNA of the CDR3 is TGTGCCAGCAGCCCTGATAGTAATACGCAGTATTTT. It translates to CASSPDSNTQYF.

This clonotype was counted ten times or more. The J gene is TRBJ1-5, the V gene TRBV7-2; unclear D gene. From germline, CDR1 is SGHTA and CDR2 FQGNSA. The CDR3 is made up of 13 amino acids. The V end was cut by 3 bases, the J end by 3 bases, with 6 bases between. The CDR3 DNA reads TGTGCCAGCAGCTTCCGGTCCAATCAGCCCCAGCATTTT. Protein: CASSFRSNQPQHF.

This clonotype came up many times. The V call is TRBV4-1, the J call TRBJ1-1; no firm D call. CDR1 and CDR2 (germline): MGHRA, YSYEKL. The CDR3 has 13 amino acids. V was shortened by 1 base and J by 10 bases, with 13 bases between the two germline ends. The CDR3 is CASSQGIGNRAFF. The CDR3 DNA reads as TGCGCCAGCAGCCAAGGCATCGGAAACCGAGCTTTCTTT.

This clonotype was detected many times. The chain carries TRBV7-8 and TRBJ2-5; no firm D call. CDR1 is SGHVS and CDR2 is FQNEAQ in the germline V gene. V lost 5 bases and J lost 5, with 15 bases in between. This CDR3 has 14 amino acids. The chain's CDR3 is CASSIGPKRETQYF. The CDR3 DNA is TGTGCCAGCAGCATAGGGCCCAAGAGGGAGACCCAGTACTTC.